This TCR beta chain was found in a study of neurological immune-mediated disorders. Findings and caveats of the study: Expansion of TCR clones was greatest in HTLV-1-associated myelopathy and smallest in multiple sclerosis, where it fell below that of healthy controls. The study found no CDR3 amino acid sequences shared by expanded clones across subjects, suggesting private repertoires in all groups.

This clonotype occurred many times. What it recognizes is unknown. Serving as healthy controls were blood bank volunteers based in Maryland, USA. 5'RACE with 10-nucleotide random UMIs produced the cDNA. In TCRdb, the 5' RACE reads were re-called with MiXCR into one record per CDR3 protein. The table lists 77,000 or so distinct CDR3 sequences, roughly 9% of them singletons, with 1.5% to 2% in the top ten. Germline V gene lookup returns CDR1 SGHTA and CDR2 FQGNSA. The CDR3 runs to 13 residues. With V trimmed by 11 bases and J by 2 bases, 3 bases remained unmatched. Material for sequencing was PBMCs. The source is a man aged 50-59 years in good health. J is TRBJ2-3 and V is TRBV7-2; 11 nucleotides line up with TRBD1. CDR3 loop: CAGGQGDTDTQYF. DNA of the CDR3: TGTGCCGGGGGACAGGGGGACACAGATACGCAGTATTTT. Full variable domain (remainder filled in from reference TRBV7-2 and TRBJ2-3): GAGVSQSPSNKVTEKGKDVELRCDPISGHTALYWYRQSLGQGLEFLIYFQGNSAPDKSGLPSDRFSAERTGGSVSTLTIQRTQQEDSAVYLCAGGQGDTDTQYFGPGTRLTVL.